The entry below describes one T cell receptor (beta chain). The source of the sample is a study of blood T cell repertoires in COVID-19. Study-wide context: Donors in the United States, Italy and Spain gave samples during acute or convalescent COVID-19. T cells, B-cell-depleted T cells, or PBMCs provided the cDNA or gDNA that served as material.

As processed by the authors: Nucleated cell counts were estimated from reference gene primer amplification. Here immunoSEQ multiplex PCR was the method, and the copy in TCRdb shows in-frame clones only, minus some. The DNA was the basis for D and trimming; V, J and clone size are from that table. The table shows about 41,000 clones, with around 83% occurring only once. Germline CDR1 reads MDHEN; CDR2 reads SYDVKM. V lost 6 bases and J lost 7, with 12 bases in between. This CDR3 has 12 residues. The sample taken for sequencing was peripheral blood. This chain joins TRBV28 and TRBJ1-1; no definite D call. The clonotype originates from a woman aged 60 to 75 with acute or convalescent COVID-19. CDR3 sequence: CASRTNSLEAFF. CDR3 sequence (DNA): TGTGCCAGCAGGACCAACAGCCTTGAAGCTTTCTTT.